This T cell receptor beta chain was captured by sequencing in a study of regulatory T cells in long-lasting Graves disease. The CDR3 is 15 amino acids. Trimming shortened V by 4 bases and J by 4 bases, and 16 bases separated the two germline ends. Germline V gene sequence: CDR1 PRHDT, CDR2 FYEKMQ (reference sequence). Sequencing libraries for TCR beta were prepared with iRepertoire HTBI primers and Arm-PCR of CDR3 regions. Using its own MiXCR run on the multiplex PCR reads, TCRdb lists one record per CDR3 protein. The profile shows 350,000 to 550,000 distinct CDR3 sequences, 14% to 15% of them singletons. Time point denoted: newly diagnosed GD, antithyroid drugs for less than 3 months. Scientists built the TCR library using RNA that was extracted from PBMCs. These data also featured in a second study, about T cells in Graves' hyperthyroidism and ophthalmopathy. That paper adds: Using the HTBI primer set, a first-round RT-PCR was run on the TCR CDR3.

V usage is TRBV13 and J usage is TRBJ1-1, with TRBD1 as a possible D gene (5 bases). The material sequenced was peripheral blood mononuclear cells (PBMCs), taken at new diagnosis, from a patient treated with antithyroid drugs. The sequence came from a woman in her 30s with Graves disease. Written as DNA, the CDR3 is TGTGCCAGCAGCTCCCCGACAGCCTTGAGCACTGAAGCTTTCTTT. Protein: CASSSPTALSTEAFF.